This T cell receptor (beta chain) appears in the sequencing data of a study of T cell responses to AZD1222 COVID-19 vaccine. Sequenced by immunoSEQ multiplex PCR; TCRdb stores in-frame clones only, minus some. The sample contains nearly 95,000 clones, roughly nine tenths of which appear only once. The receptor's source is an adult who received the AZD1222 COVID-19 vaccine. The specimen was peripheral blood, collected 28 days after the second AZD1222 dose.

CDR3 DNA: TGCGCCAGCAGCCCCTTACAGGGGACGGGCTTTGAAAAACTGTTTTTT. This gives the protein CASSPLQGTGFEKLFF. This chain connects TRBV4-1 to TRBJ1-4; 7 nucleotides line up with TRBD1. CDR3 length: 16 residues. CDR1 MGHRA and CDR2 YSYEKL come from the germline V gene. J was trimmed by 7 bases and V by 4 bases; bases with no gene match: 12.